Shown below are 6 T cell receptor beta chains from a single sample sequenced in a study of blood T cell repertoires in COVID-19. The repertoire was sequenced with immunoSEQ multiplex PCR; TCRdb's copy has only in-frame clones and lacks some. The table has 100,000 to 150,000 clones, around 85% seen once; the top ten hold approximately 18%. The source material was peripheral blood. The receptors stem from an elderly woman with acute or convalescent COVID-19.

The V gene is TRBV10-3, the J gene TRBJ1-2; 9 bases fit TRBD1. Germline V gene data show CDR1 as ENHRY and CDR2 as SYGVKD. CDR3 length equals 14 residues. V shed 7 bases, J shed 6 bases, and the junction held 9 bases outside the gene matches. The CDR3 is CAIKDRGRTDGYTF. The CDR3 DNA sequence: TGTGCCATCAAGGACAGGGGCCGGACGGATGGCTACACCTTC.

CDR3 region: CASSTAGTRRTDTQYF. For the CDR3, the DNA is TGTGCCAGTAGTACCGCCGGGACTAGACGCACAGATACGCAGTATTTT. This chain connects TRBV19 to TRBJ2-3, with 8 positions matching TRBD2. In germline, CDR1 is LNHDA, CDR2 SQIVND (reference sequence). V shed 4 bases, J shed 1 base, and the junction held 7 bases outside the gene matches. The CDR3 consists of 16 residues.

The genes are TRBV9 and TRBJ2-2; tentatively, D is TRBD2 (5 bases). The CDR3 has 16 amino acids. Germline V gene sequence: CDR1 SGDLS, CDR2 YYNGEE. V gave up 0 bases and J gave up 3 bases, with 12 bases separating them. The DNA for the CDR3 is TGTGCCAGCAGCGTAGGTCTGCTGCGGGACACCGGGGAGCTGTTTTTT. This translates into CASSVGLLRDTGELFF.

The gene calls are TRBV19 and TRBJ2-5; 9 bases match TRBD2. The CDR3 has 15 amino acids. The germline gives CDR1 LNHDA, CDR2 SQIVND (reference sequence). The ends lost 6 bases at V and 3 bases at J; junction bases unmatched: 8. The CDR3 DNA reads as TGTGCCAGTAGGAGAAGCGGGGGGAATGAAGAGACCCAGTACTTC. Translated: CASRRSGGNEETQYF.

This chain connects TRBV5-5 to TRBJ1-3; D uncertain. This CDR3 spans 15 amino acids. V gave up 2 bases and J gave up 0 bases, with 9 bases separating them. Germline V gives CDR1 SGHKS, CDR2 YYEKEE (reference sequence). The CDR3 reads CASSFGLTSGNTIYF. CDR3 DNA sequence: TGTGCCAGCAGCTTCGGGTTAACCTCTGGAAACACCATATATTTT.

This clone was found once. The chain combines TRBV19 with TRBJ2-7; tentative D call: TRBD1 (5 bases). The CDR3 loop spans 12 amino acids. The germline gives CDR1 LNHDA, CDR2 SQIVND (reference sequence). The ends were cut back, 8 bases at V and 2 bases at J, with 10 bases in the middle. Here the CDR3 reads CASGDSTYEQYF. In nucleotides, the CDR3 is TGTGCCAGTGGAGACAGCACCTACGAGCAGTACTTC.